This T cell receptor beta chain was recovered during a study of regulatory T cells in long-lasting Graves disease. Regarding the study as a whole: Patients with persistent disease shared fewer than 3,500 public clonotypes, outpacing the roughly 1,000 shared by new patients. Persistent disease showed a preference for TRBV28, TRBJ1-2 and TRBJ2-5.

For TCR beta, libraries came from iRepertoire HTBI primers and Arm-PCR of CDR3 regions. A single record per CDR3 protein comes from TCRdb applying MiXCR to the multiplex PCR reads. The table lists 550,000 to 650,000 distinct CDR3 sequences, 16% of them singletons, with around 11% in the top ten. Time point defined: newly diagnosed GD, antithyroid drugs for less than 3 months. The authors made the TCR library using RNA they extracted from PBMCs. Germline V lookup: CDR1 DFQATT, CDR2 SNEGSKA (reference sequence). Trimming shortened V by 7 bases and J by 4 bases, and 13 bases separated the two germline ends. CDR3 size: 12 residues. This clonotype was seen repeatedly, ten times or more. Its cognate antigen is unknown. This sample also belongs to another study, concerning T cells in Graves' hyperthyroidism and ophthalmopathy. That work adds: Exclusion criteria comprised uncontrolled infection, other autoimmune disease, pregnancy or lactation. Appearing also in blood were most of the thyroid clonotypes expanded above 0.001.

This TCR was sampled from a man aged 18 to 29 with Graves disease. This rearrangement joins TRBV20-1 to TRBJ1-2; D uncertain. Specimen: peripheral blood mononuclear cells (PBMCs), collected at new diagnosis, from a patient treated with antithyroid drugs. The CDR3 region has the DNA TGCAGTGTCAAGAGGCAGTTCTATGGCTACACCTTC. Translating gives CSVKRQFYGYTF.